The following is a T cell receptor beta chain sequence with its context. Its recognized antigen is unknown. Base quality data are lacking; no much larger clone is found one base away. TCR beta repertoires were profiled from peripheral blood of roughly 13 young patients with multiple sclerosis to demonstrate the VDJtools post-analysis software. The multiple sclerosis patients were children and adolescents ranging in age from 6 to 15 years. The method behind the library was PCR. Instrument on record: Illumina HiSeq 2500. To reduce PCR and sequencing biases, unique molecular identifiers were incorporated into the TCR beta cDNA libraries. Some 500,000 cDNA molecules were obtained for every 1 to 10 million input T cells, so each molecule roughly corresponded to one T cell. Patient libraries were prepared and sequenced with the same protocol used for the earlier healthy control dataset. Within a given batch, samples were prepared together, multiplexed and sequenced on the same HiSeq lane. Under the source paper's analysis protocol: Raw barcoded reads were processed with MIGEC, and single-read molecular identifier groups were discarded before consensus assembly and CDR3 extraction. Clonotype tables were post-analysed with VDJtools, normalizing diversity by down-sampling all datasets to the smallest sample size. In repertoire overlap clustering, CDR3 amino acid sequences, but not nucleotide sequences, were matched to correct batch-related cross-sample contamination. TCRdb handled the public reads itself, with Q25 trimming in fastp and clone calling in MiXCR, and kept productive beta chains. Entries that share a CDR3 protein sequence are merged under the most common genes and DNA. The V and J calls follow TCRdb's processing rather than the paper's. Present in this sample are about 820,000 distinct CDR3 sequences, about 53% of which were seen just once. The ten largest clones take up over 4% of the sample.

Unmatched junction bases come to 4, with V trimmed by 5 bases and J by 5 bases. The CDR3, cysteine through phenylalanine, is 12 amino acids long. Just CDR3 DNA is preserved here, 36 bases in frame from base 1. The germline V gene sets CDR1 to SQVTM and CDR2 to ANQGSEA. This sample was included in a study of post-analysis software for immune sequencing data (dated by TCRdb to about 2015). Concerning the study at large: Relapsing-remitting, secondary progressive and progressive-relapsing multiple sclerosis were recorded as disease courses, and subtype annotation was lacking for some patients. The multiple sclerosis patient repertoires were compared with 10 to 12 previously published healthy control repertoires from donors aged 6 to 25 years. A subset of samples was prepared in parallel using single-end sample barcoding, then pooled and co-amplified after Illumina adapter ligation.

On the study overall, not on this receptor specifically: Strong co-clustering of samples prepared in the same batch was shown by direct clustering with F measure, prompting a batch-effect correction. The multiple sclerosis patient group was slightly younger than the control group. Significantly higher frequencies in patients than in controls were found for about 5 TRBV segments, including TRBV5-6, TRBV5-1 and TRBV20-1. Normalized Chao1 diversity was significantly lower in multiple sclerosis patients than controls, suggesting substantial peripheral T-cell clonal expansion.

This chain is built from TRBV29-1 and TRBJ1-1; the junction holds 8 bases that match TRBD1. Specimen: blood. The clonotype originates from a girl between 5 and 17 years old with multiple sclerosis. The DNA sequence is TGCAGCGTTTCGGACAGGGCGACTGAAGCTTTCTTT. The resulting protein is CSVSDRATEAFF.